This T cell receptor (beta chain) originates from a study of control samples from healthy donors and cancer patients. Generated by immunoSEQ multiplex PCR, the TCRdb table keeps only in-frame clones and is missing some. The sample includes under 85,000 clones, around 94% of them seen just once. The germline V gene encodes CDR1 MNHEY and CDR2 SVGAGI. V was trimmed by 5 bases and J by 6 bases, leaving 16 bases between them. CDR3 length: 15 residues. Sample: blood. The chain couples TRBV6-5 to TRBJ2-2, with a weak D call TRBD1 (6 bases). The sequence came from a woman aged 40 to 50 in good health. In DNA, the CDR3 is TGTGCCAGCAGTCTCCGGGACAAGCCGGCCGGGGAGCTGTTTTTT. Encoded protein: CASSLRDKPAGELFF.